This TCR beta chain was retrieved from a study of blood T cell repertoires in COVID-19. Repertoires were generated with immunoSEQ multiplex PCR, while TCRdb's copy carries only in-frame clones and drops some. The sample includes around 170,000 clones, less than 90% of them seen just once. V was pared by 4 bases and J by 1 base, with 9 bases of the junction left unmatched. CDR1 SGHAT and CDR2 FQNNGV come from the germline V gene. This CDR3 has 17 amino acids. Participants had their cohort set by participant-reported clinical history. Sequencing was done on a sample of PBMCs or T cells enriched from blood (not recorded which). The source of this sequence is a woman aged 50 to 60 who had recovered from COVID-19. The J gene is TRBJ2-2, the V gene TRBV11-2, with 7 bases fitting TRBD1. The CDR3 region has the DNA TGTGCCAGCAGCTCCTTCGCACAGGGGATGAACACCGGGGAGCTGTTTTTT. Amino acid sequence: CASSSFAQGMNTGELFF.